The clone carrying this T cell receptor beta chain has ten or more counts. Its antigen is not identified. The source of the sample is a study of T-cell reconstitution after alpha-beta-depleted transplantation in children. Unique molecular identifiers were used in preparing the TCRbeta library. TCRdb analysed the PCR reads with MiXCR anew, one entry per CDR3 protein. The sample contains almost 250,000 distinct CDR3 sequences, under 30% of which appear only once. The study, taken as a whole, reports: The high TCRbeta diversity at day 60 in some patients came from surviving recipient T cells and thymic progenitors.

Germline V CDR1 and CDR2: SQVTM, ANQGSEA. Trimming took 7 bases from V and 1 from J, leaving 10 bases between them. The CDR3 sequence is 13 residues long. The source of this sequence is a girl aged 2 to 10 with Fanconi anemia, due to receive a stem cell transplant. The sample in question was PBMCs, obtained before TCRalphabeta/CD19-depleted stem cell transplant. The chain links TRBV29-1 to TRBJ1-4; TRBD1 is a possible D gene (5 bases). The CDR3 DNA is TGCAGCGCCCGGACAAGAACTAATGAAAAACTGTTTTTT. Residues: CSARTRTNEKLFF.